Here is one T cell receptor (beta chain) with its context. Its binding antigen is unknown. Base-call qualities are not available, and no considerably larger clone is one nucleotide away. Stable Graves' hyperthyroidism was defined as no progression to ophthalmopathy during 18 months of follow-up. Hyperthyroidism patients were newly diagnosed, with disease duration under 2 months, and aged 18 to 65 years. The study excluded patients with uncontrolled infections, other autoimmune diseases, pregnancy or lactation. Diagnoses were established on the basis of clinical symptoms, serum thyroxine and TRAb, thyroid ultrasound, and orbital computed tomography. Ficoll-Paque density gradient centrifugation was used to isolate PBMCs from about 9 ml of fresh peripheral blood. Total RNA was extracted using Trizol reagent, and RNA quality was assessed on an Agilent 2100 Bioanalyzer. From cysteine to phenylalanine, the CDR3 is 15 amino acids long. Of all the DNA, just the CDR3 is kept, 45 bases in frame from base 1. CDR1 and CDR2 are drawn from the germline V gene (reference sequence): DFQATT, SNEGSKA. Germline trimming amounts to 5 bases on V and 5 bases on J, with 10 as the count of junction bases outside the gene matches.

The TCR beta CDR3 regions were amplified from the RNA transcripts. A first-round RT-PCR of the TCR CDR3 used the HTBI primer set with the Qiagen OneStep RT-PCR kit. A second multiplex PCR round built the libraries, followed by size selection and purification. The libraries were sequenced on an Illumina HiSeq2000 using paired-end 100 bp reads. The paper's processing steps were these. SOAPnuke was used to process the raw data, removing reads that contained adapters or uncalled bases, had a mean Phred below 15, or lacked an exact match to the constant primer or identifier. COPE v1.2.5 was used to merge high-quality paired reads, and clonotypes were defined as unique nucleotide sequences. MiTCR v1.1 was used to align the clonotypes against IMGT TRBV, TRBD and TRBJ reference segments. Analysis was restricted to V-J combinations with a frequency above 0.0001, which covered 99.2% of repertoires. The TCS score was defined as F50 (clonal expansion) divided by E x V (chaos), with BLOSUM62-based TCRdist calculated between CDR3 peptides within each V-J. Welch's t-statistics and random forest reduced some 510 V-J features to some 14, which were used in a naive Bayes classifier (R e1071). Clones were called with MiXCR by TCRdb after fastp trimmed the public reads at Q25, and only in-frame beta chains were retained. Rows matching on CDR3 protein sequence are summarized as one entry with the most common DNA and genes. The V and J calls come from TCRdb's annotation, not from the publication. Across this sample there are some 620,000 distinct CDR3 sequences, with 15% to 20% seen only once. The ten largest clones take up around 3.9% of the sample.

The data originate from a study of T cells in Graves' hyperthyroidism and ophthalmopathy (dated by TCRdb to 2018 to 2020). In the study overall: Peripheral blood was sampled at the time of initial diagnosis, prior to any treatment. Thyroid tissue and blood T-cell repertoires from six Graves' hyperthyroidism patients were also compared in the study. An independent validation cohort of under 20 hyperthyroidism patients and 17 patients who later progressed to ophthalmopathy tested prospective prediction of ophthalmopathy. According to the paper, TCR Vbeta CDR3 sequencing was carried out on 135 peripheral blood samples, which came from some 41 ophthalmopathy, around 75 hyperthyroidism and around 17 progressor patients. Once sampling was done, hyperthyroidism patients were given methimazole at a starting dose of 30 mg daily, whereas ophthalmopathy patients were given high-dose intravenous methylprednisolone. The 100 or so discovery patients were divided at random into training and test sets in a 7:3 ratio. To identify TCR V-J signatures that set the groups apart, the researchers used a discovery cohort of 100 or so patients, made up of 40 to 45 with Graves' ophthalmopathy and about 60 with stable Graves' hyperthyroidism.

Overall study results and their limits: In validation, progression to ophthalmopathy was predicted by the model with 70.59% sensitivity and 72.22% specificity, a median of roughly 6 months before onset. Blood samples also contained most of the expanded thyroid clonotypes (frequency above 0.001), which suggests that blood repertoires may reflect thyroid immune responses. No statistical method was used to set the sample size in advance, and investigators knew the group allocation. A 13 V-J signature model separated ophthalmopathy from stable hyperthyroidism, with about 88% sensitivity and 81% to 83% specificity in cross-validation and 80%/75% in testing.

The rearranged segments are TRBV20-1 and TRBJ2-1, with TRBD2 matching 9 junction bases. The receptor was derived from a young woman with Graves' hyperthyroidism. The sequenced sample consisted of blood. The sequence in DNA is TGCAGTGCTCACAGGTCAGCTAGCGGGAACAATGAGCAGTTCTTC. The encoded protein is CSAHRSASGNNEQFF.